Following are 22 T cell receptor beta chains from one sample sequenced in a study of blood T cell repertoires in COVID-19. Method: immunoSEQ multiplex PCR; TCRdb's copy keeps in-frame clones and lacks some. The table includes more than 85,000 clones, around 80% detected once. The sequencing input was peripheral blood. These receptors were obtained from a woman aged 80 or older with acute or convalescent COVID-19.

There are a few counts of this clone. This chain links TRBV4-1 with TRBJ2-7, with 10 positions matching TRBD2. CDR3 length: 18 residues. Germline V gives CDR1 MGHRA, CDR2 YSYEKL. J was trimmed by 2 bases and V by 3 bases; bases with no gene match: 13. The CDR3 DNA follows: TGCGCCAGCAGCCAGCAGAAACTGGGGACTAGCGCAACCTACGAGCAGTACTTC. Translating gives CASSQQKLGTSATYEQYF.

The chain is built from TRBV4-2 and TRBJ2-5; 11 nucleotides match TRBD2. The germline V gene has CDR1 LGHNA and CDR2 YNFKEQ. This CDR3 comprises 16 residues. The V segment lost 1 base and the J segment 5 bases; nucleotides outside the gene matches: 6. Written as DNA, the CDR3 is TGTGCCAGCAGCCAAGCTAGCGGGAGGACCGGGGAGACCCAGTACTTC. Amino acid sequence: CASSQASGRTGETQYF.

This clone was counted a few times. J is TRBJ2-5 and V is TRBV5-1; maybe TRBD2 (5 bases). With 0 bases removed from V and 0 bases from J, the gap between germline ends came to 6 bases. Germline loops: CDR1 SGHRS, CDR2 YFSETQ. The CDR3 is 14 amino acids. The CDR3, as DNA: TGCGCCAGCAGCTTGGCACTAGACCAAGAGACCCAGTACTTC. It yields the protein CASSLALDQETQYF.

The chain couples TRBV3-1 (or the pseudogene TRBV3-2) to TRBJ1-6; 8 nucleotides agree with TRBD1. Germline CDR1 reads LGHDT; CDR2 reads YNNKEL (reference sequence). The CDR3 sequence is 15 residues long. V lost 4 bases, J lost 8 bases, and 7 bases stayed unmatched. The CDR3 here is CASSRGQGLHSPLHF. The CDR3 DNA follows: TGTGCCAGCAGCCGAGGACAGGGATTGCATTCACCCCTCCACTTT.

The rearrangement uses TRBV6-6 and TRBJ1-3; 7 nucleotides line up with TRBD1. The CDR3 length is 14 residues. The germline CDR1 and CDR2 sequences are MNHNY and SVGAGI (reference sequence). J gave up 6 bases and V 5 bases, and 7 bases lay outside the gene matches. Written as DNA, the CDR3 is TGTGCCAGCAGTGCAACGACAGGGACAAACACCATATATTTT. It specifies CASSATTGTNTIYF.

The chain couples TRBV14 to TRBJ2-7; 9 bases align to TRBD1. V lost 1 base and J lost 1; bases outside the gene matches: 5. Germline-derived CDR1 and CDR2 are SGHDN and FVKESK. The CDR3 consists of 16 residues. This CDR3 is CASSQGAGTGSYEQYF. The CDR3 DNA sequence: TGTGCCAGCAGCCAAGGAGCCGGGACAGGGTCCTACGAGCAGTACTTC. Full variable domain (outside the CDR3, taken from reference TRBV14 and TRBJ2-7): EAGVTQFPSHSVIEKGQTVTLRCDPISGHDNLYWYRRVMGKEIKFLLHFVKESKQDESGMPNNRFLAERTGGTYSTLKVQPAELEDSGVYFCASSQGAGTGSYEQYFGPGTRLTVT.

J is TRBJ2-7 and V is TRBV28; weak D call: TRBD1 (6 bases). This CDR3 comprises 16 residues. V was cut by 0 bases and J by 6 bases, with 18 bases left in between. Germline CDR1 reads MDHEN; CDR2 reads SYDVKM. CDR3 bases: TGTGCCAGCAGTTTATGGGGGGCGCAGGGGCGCTCCGAGCAGTACTTC. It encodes CASSLWGAQGRSEQYF.

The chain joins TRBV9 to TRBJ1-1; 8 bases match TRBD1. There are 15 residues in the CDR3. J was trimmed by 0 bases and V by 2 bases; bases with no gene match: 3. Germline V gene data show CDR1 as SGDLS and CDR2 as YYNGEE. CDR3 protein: CASSVTDRVNTEAFF. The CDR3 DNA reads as TGTGCCAGCAGCGTGACGGACAGGGTGAACACTGAAGCTTTCTTT.

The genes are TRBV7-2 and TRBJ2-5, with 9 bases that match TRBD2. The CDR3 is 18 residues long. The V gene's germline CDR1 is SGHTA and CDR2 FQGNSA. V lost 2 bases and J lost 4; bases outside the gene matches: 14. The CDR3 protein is CASSLSFSGGGAAETQYF. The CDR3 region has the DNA TGTGCCAGCAGCTTAAGTTTTTCTGGCGGGGGGGCCGCAGAGACCCAGTACTTC.

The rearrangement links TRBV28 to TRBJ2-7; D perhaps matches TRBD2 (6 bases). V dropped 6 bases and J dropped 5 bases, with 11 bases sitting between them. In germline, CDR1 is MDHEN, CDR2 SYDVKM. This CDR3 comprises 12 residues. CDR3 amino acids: CASSLAPNEQYF. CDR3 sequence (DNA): TGTGCCAGCAGCCTAGCGCCCAACGAGCAGTACTTC.

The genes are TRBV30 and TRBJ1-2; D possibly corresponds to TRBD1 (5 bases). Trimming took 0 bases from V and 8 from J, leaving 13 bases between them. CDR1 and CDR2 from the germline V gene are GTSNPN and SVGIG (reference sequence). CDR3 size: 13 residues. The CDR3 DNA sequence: TGTGCCTGGAGTGTACAAGGGGAATGGGGCTACACCTTC. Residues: CAWSVQGEWGYTF. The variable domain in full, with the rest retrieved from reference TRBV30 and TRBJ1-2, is SQTIHQWPATLVQPVGSPLSLECTVEGTSNPNLYWYRQAAGRGLQLLFYSVGIGQISSEVPQNLSASRPQDRQFILSSKKLLLSDSGFYLCAWSVQGEWGYTFGSGTRLTVV.

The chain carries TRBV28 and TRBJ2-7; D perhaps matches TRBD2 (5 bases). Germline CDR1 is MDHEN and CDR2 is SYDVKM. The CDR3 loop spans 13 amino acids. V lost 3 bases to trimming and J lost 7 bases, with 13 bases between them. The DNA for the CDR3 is TGTGCCAGCAGTTTGAGGTCCCCGGGAGAGCAGTACTTC. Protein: CASSLRSPGEQYF.

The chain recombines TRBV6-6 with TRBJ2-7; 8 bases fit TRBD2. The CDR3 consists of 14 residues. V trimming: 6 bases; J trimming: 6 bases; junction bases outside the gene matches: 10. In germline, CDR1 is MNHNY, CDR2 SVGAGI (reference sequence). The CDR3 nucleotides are TGTGCCAGCAGGGGTCCGGGAGGGCCCGGCGAGCAGTACTTC. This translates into CASRGPGGPGEQYF.

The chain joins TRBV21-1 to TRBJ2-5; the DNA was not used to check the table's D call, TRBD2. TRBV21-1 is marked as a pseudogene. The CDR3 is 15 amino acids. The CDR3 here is CASGTSGRRAETQYF. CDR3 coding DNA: TGTGCCAGCGGGACTAGCGGAAGGCGGGCGGAGACCCAGTACTTC.

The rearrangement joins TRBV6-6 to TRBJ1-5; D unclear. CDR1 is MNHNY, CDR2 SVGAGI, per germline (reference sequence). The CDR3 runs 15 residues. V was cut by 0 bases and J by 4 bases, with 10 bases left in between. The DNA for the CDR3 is TGTGCCAGCAGTTACTCGAGTTATGAAAATCAGCCCCAGCATTTT. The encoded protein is CASSYSSYENQPQHF.

As DNA, the CDR3 is TGTGCCAGCAGCGTAGATGGAGGGAGCACAGATACGCAGTATTTT. It is translated as CASSVDGGSTDTQYF. J is TRBJ2-3 and V is TRBV9; TRBD2 is a possible D gene (6 bases). Germline V gene lookup returns CDR1 SGDLS and CDR2 YYNGEE. CDR3 length: 15 residues. V shed 0 bases and J shed 0 bases, with 8 bases lying between them.

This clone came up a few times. The CDR3 nucleotides read TGTGCCAGCAGTCCATCGACAGGACTCTCTGGAAACACCATATATTTT. Protein sequence: CASSPSTGLSGNTIYF. J is TRBJ1-3 and V is TRBV6-2 or TRBV6-3; D is perhaps TRBD1 (6 bases). V was shortened by 5 bases and J by 0 bases, with 14 bases between the two germline ends. Germline V CDR1 and CDR2: MNHEY, SVGEGT. The CDR3 totals 16 residues.

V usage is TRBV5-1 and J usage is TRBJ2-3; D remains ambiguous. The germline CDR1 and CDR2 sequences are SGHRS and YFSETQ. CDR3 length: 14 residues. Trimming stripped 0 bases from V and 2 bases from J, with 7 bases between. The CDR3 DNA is TGCGCCAGCAGCTTGGGGGCGCTCACAGATACGCAGTATTTT. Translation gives CASSLGALTDTQYF.

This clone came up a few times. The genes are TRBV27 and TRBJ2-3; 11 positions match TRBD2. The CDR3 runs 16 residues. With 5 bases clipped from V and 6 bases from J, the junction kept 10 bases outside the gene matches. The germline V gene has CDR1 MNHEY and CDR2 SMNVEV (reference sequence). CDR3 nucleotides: TGTGCCAGCAGTCCTGGGACTAGCGGCTGGGGGGATACGCAGTATTTT. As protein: CASSPGTSGWGDTQYF.

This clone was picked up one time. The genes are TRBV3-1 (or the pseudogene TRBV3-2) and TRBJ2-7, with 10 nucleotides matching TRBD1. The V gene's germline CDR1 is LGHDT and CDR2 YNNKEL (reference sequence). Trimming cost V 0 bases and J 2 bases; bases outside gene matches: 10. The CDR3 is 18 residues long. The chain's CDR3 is CASSQDRKTGTGAYEQYF. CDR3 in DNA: TGTGCCAGCAGCCAAGATCGTAAAACCGGGACAGGGGCCTACGAGCAGTACTTC.

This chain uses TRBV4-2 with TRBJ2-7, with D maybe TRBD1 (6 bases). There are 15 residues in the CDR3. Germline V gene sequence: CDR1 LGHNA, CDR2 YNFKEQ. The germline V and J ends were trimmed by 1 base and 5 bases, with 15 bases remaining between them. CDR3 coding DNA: TGTGCCAGCAGCCAAGTACAGGGCTCGGGAAACGAGCAGTACTTC. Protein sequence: CASSQVQGSGNEQYF.

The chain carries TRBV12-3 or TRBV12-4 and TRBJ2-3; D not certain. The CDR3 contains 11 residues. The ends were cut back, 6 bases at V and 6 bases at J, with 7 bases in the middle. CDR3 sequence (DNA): TGTGCCAGCAGGCACGGGGATACGCAGTATTTT. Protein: CASRHGDTQYF.